This entry lists 32 T cell receptor beta chains sequenced from one sample in a study of early T cells in non-severe SARS-CoV-2 infection. From the 5' RACE reads, TCRdb called clonotypes with MiXCR, one entry per CDR3 protein. The sample carries around 45,000 distinct CDR3 sequences, more than 6.5% recorded once. Input material: whole blood. These receptor sequences come from an adult who was a healthcare worker with PCR-confirmed SARS-CoV-2 infection or an uninfected control (not recorded which).

In this sample, this clonotype turned up many times. The gene calls are TRBV12-3 or TRBV12-4 and TRBJ1-2; D remains ambiguous. The CDR3 totals 12 residues. V lost 5 bases and J lost 6, with 10 bases in between. The CDR3 DNA sequence: TGTGCCAGCAGTCTTCGGACGGATGGCTACACCTTC. This sequence encodes CASSLRTDGYTF.

V gene TRBV4-2 combines with J gene TRBJ1-3; D gene uncertain. Germline values: CDR1 LGHNA, CDR2 YNFKEQ. The CDR3 is 19 amino acids. Trimming removed 1 base at V and 0 bases at J, with 19 bases between. As DNA, the CDR3 is TGTGCCAGCAGCCAAGCCCCGGCGGGCCGTCCCTCCTCTGGAAACACCATATATTTT. Encoded protein: CASSQAPAGRPSSGNTIYF.

The rearrangement joins TRBV7-9 to TRBJ1-1; possible D gene TRBD1, 6 bases. Germline V gene data show CDR1 as SEHNR and CDR2 as FQNEAQ (reference sequence). The length of the CDR3 is 15 residues. V lost 5 bases to trimming and J lost 6 bases, with 19 bases between them. This CDR3 reads CASSPWDNRGPEAFF. The CDR3 nucleotides are TGTGCCAGCAGCCCCTGGGACAACCGCGGGCCTGAAGCTTTCTTT.

This clonotype was counted between two and nine times. This sequence joins TRBV5-1 and TRBJ1-2; TRBD1 agrees at 11 bases. The germline gives CDR1 SGHRS, CDR2 YFSETQ. With V trimmed by 3 bases and J by 4 bases, 8 bases remained unmatched. This CDR3 is built from 16 residues. The CDR3 region has the DNA TGCGCCAGCAGCTGGACGTGGGACAGGGGGACCTATGGCTACACCTTC. Protein product: CASSWTWDRGTYGYTF. Combining the CDR3 with reference TRBV5-1 and TRBJ1-2 gives the whole variable domain KAGVTQTPRYLIKTRGQQVTLSCSPISGHRSVSWYQQTPGQGLQFLFEYFSETQRNKGNFPGRFSGRQFSNSRSEMNVSTLELGDSALYLCASSWTWDRGTYGYTFGSGTRLTVV.

In this sample, this clonotype turned up a few times. V gene TRBV6-2 or TRBV6-3 combines with J gene TRBJ1-1; possible D gene TRBD1, 5 bases. The germline gives CDR1 MNHEY, CDR2 SVGEGT. This CDR3 has 14 amino acids. Trimming shortened V by 0 bases and J by 3 bases, and 8 bases separated the two germline ends. CDR3 DNA sequence: TGTGCCAGCAGTTACTCGAGGGGCGACACTGAAGCTTTCTTT. It yields the protein CASSYSRGDTEAFF.

This clonotype occurred many times. The chain joins TRBV3-1 to TRBJ2-7; 7 nucleotides line up with TRBD2. From germline, CDR1 is LGHDT and CDR2 YNNKEL (reference sequence). J lost 3 bases, V lost 0 bases, and 5 bases had no gene match. CDR3 length: 15 residues. CDR3 protein: CASSQDEAGFYEQYF. The CDR3 region has the DNA TGTGCCAGCAGCCAAGATGAAGCGGGGTTCTACGAGCAGTACTTC.

This clonotype was recorded a few times. The gene calls are TRBV28 and TRBJ2-3, with 12 bases aligning to TRBD2. The CDR3 covers 17 residues. Germline trimming cut 4 bases from V and 3 bases from J; bases unmatched to any gene: 8. Per the germline V gene, CDR1 is MDHEN and CDR2 is SYDVKM. CDR3 residues: CASSSPASGGATDTQYF. CDR3 coding DNA: TGTGCCAGCAGTTCCCCGGCTAGCGGGGGGGCAACAGATACGCAGTATTTT.

The table lists this clonotype with many counts. The gene calls are TRBV24-1 and TRBJ2-7; weak D call: TRBD1 (6 bases). The germline CDR1 and CDR2 sequences are KGHDR and SFDVKD. The V end lost 1 base, the J end lost 5 bases, and 11 bases lay between the germline ends. The CDR3 is 14 residues long. This CDR3 is CATSDFGGSDEQYF. CDR3 DNA sequence: TGTGCCACCAGTGATTTTGGGGGCAGTGACGAGCAGTACTTC.

This clonotype was detected only a few times. The chain combines TRBV29-1 with TRBJ2-3; D is undetermined. CDR1 and CDR2 from the germline V gene are SQVTM and ANQGSEA. The ends were cut back, 4 bases at V and 1 base at J, with 12 bases in the middle. This CDR3 comprises 14 residues. The CDR3 spells CSVVRTPRTDTQYF. CDR3 nucleotides: TGCAGCGTTGTTCGGACGCCCCGCACAGATACGCAGTATTTT.

This clonotype was found many times. The rearrangement joins TRBV12-3 or TRBV12-4 to TRBJ1-6; the D is unclear. The CDR3 consists of 14 residues. V lost 5 bases, J lost 6 bases, and 11 bases lay in between. The CDR3 DNA reads TGTGCCAGCAGTCGACCGGACGGTAATTCACCCCTCCACTTT. Amino acids: CASSRPDGNSPLHF.

This clonotype showed up many times. The rearrangement uses TRBV29-1 and TRBJ2-7, with TRBD1 matching over 7 bases. V lost 4 bases, J lost 6 bases, and 9 bases stayed unmatched. Germline V gene sequence: CDR1 SQVTM, CDR2 ANQGSEA. This CDR3 has 13 residues. As DNA, the CDR3 is TGCAGCGTTGTTAGAGTTTACAGGGGCGAGCAGTACTTC. Protein product: CSVVRVYRGEQYF.

This sequence joins TRBV28 and TRBJ1-6, with 8 bases aligning to TRBD1. In germline, CDR1 is MDHEN, CDR2 SYDVKM. The CDR3 has 18 amino acids. Germline trimming cut 4 bases from V and 6 bases from J; bases unmatched to any gene: 14. CDR3 DNA sequence: TGTGCCAGCAGTTCCCCATCTGGACAGGGACGTCTTAATTCACCCCTCCACTTT. This gives the protein CASSSPSGQGRLNSPLHF.

This clonotype was seen ten or more times. This sequence joins TRBV7-9 and TRBJ1-1; D is uncertain. Germline CDR1 SEHNR, CDR2 FQNEAQ (reference sequence). The CDR3 has 12 residues. Trimming removed 2 bases from V and 0 bases from J, with 1 base in between. The CDR3 region is CASSLMNTEAFF. CDR3 coding DNA: TGTGCCAGCAGCTTAATGAACACTGAAGCTTTCTTT.

J is TRBJ2-1 and V is TRBV5-6; 9 bases match TRBD1. CDR1 SGHDT and CDR2 YYEEEE come from the germline V gene. V shed 4 bases and J 3 bases; nucleotides not matched to a gene: 5. CDR3 size: 15 residues. CDR3 sequence reads: CASSRDRAFYNEQFF. For the CDR3, the DNA is TGTGCCAGCAGCAGGGACAGGGCCTTCTACAATGAGCAGTTCTTC.

Here the CDR3 DNA reads TGTGCCAGCAGCGCCACGACGGAAGCGGGGGGGCGGGGTACGCAGTATTTT. It specifies CASSATTEAGGRGTQYF. V gene TRBV9 combines with J gene TRBJ2-3, with 10 bases lining up with TRBD2. CDR3 length: 17 residues. Looked up from germline, CDR1 is SGDLS and CDR2 is YYNGEE. V lost 3 bases and J lost 8; bases outside the gene matches: 15.

This chain links TRBV7-8 with TRBJ1-2; D call uncertain. Trimming cost V 2 bases and J 5 bases, with 15 bases left between them. Germline-derived CDR1 and CDR2 are SGHVS and FQNEAQ. This CDR3 region has 15 residues. As DNA, the CDR3 is TGTGCCAGCAGCTTAAATAGGCGGGTGGAGTATGGCTACACCTTC. It codes for CASSLNRRVEYGYTF. Drawing the rest from reference TRBV7-8 and TRBJ1-2, the complete variable domain is GAGVSQSPRYKVAKRGQDVALRCDPISGHVSLFWYQQALGQGPEFLTYFQNEAQLDKSGLPSDRFFAERPEGSVSTLKIQRTQQEDSAVYLCASSLNRRVEYGYTFGSGTRLTVV.

This clonotype was picked up many times. The rearrangement links TRBV7-9 to TRBJ1-4; 7 bases agree with TRBD1. The CDR3 runs to 15 residues. With V trimmed by 5 bases and J by 6 bases, 9 bases remained unmatched. Per germline, CDR1 SEHNR and CDR2 FQNEAQ (reference sequence). The CDR3 DNA reads as TGTGCCAGCAGCCCGCGAGGGGGCTCCGATGAAAAACTGTTTTTT. Its protein product is CASSPRGGSDEKLFF. The full variable domain, with the rest looked up from reference TRBV7-9 and TRBJ1-4, is DTGVSQNPRHKITKRGQNVTFRCDPISEHNRLYWYRQTLGQGPEFLTYFQNEAQLEKSRLLSDRFSAERPKGSFSTLEIQRTEQGDSAMYLCASSPRGGSDEKLFFGSGTQLSVL.

This clonotype was picked up a small number of times. V is TRBV11-2 and J is TRBJ2-7; D call uncertain. Germline V gives CDR1 SGHAT, CDR2 FQNNGV. V was trimmed by 5 bases and J by 7 bases, leaving 9 bases between them. This CDR3 region has 11 residues. CDR3 in DNA: TGTGCCAGCAGCCGCTATTGGGAGCAGTACTTC. Translating gives CASSRYWEQYF.

The chain carries TRBV7-2 and TRBJ2-3; 7 bases fit TRBD2. Per germline, CDR1 SGHTA and CDR2 FQGNSA. This CDR3 region has 12 residues. V was pared by 2 bases and J by 11 bases, with 4 bases of the junction left unmatched. The DNA for the CDR3 is TGTGCCAGCAGCTTACAAAGCGGGGAGCAGTATTTT. Amino acid sequence: CASSLQSGEQYF.

The rearrangement uses TRBV11-2 and TRBJ2-1; TRBD2 matches 7 bases. Germline V gene data show CDR1 as SGHAT and CDR2 as FQNNGV. The length of the CDR3 is 15 residues. Unmatched junction bases numbered 1, after V lost 2 bases and J lost 0 bases. The CDR3 region has the DNA TGTGCCAGCAGCTTATCGGGGGGCTCCTACAATGAGCAGTTCTTC. Encoded protein: CASSLSGGSYNEQFF.

Only a few counts were recorded for this clonotype. The J gene is TRBJ1-6, the V gene TRBV14, with no clear D. In germline, CDR1 is SGHDN, CDR2 FVKESK. V lost 4 bases and J 7 bases, leaving 14 bases between the germline ends. The CDR3 has 15 amino acids. The CDR3 loop is CASSLLGVGNSPLHF. The CDR3 DNA is TGTGCCAGCAGCCTCCTTGGGGTTGGGAATTCACCCCTCCACTTT.

This clonotype was counted ten times or more. One end of the junction is discordant with germline, which a read error may explain. CDR3 sequence: CSARDGISTGELFF. CDR3 coding DNA: TGCAGTGCCAGAGACGGGATTTCGACCGGGGAGCTGTTTTTT. The chain combines TRBV20-1 with TRBJ2-2; D perhaps matches TRBD2 (5 bases). This CDR3 is built from 14 residues. From germline, CDR1 is DFQATT and CDR2 SNEGSKA (reference sequence).

This clonotype was seen repeatedly, ten times or more. This CDR3 is CASSYWIGRASYEQYF. The CDR3 coding sequence is TGTGCCAGCAGTTACTGGATTGGCAGAGCCTCCTACGAGCAGTACTTC. The chain carries TRBV6-6 and TRBJ2-7, with D unresolved. The CDR3 loop spans 16 amino acids. In germline, CDR1 is MNHNY, CDR2 SVGAGI (reference sequence). V gave up 1 base and J gave up 0 bases, with 13 bases separating them.

The CDR3 spells CASSFGGGRTEAFF. DNA for the CDR3: TGTGCCAGCAGCTTCGGGGGCGGTCGGACTGAAGCTTTCTTT. The V and J genes are TRBV27 and TRBJ1-1, with D perhaps matching TRBD1 (6 bases). This CDR3 has 14 amino acids. The germline V gene encodes CDR1 MNHEY and CDR2 SMNVEV (reference sequence). Trimming shortened V by 6 bases and J by 5 bases, and 16 bases separated the two germline ends.

This clonotype was seen at least ten times. V usage is TRBV24-1 and J usage is TRBJ1-6; D ambiguous. Between the trimmed V and J ends, which lost 4 bases and 8 bases, there was a span of 11 bases. The germline gives CDR1 KGHDR, CDR2 SFDVKD. The CDR3 covers 14 residues. The CDR3 coding sequence is TGTGCCACCAGTGACGCTGGATGGTATTCACCCCTCCACTTT. Its protein product is CATSDAGWYSPLHF.

This clonotype showed up just a few times. The rearrangement links TRBV5-4 to TRBJ1-1, with D possibly TRBD1 on 5 matching bases. This CDR3 region has 12 residues. V was shortened by 4 bases and J by 3 bases, with 7 bases between the two germline ends. CDR1 and CDR2 (germline): SGHNT, YYREEE (reference sequence). The CDR3: CASSPGYTEAFF. The CDR3 DNA reads as TGTGCCAGCAGCCCAGGGTACACTGAAGCTTTCTTT.

This clonotype came up many times. The chain uses TRBV12-3 or TRBV12-4 and TRBJ1-1; possible D gene TRBD1, 5 bases. The CDR3 runs 14 residues. Between the trimmed V and J ends, which lost 7 bases and 4 bases, there was a span of 16 bases. In DNA, the CDR3 is TGTGCCAGCACTCAGGGATATGGTGTCACTGAAGCTTTCTTT. It yields the protein CASTQGYGVTEAFF.

V usage is TRBV10-1 and J usage is TRBJ1-1; no clear D gene. V lost 3 bases and J 5 bases, leaving 16 bases between the germline ends. The CDR3 covers 15 residues. CDR1 is WNHNN and CDR2 is SYGVQD in the germline V gene (reference sequence). This CDR3 reads CASSDQERGGTEAFF. DNA for the CDR3: TGCGCCAGCAGTGACCAGGAGAGAGGAGGGACTGAAGCTTTCTTT.

J is TRBJ1-1 and V is TRBV20-1; no clear D. The CDR3 is made up of 13 amino acids. Trimming took off 6 bases at V and 0 bases at J, with 11 bases between the two ends. Germline V gives CDR1 DFQATT, CDR2 SNEGSKA (reference sequence). CDR3 sequence (DNA): TGCAGTGCGCTCGAGGACCTGAACACTGAAGCTTTCTTT. Protein product: CSALEDLNTEAFF.

This chain uses TRBV29-1 with TRBJ2-2, with no clear D. The CDR3 spans 11 residues. Looked up from germline, CDR1 is SQVTM and CDR2 is ANQGSEA. V gave up 4 bases and J gave up 3 bases, with 3 bases separating them. The CDR3 loop is CSVGYTGELFF. CDR3 bases: TGCAGCGTTGGTTACACCGGGGAGCTGTTTTTT.

The chain links TRBV12-3 or TRBV12-4 to TRBJ2-1; D call uncertain. The CDR3 covers 15 residues. Trimming took off 6 bases at V and 0 bases at J, with 12 bases between the two ends. The CDR3 is CASRARSSSYNEQFF. The CDR3 nucleotides are TGTGCCAGCAGGGCCCGGTCGAGCTCCTACAATGAGCAGTTCTTC.

The chain uses TRBV7-9 and TRBJ2-3, with D tentatively TRBD2 (5 bases). This CDR3 comprises 16 residues. The V and J ends lost 11 bases and 4 bases respectively, with 25 bases between them. The V gene's germline CDR1 is SEHNR and CDR2 FQNEAQ (reference sequence). CDR3 in amino acids: CAGDKFGSPSPDTQYF. CDR3 nucleotides: TGTGCCGGCGACAAGTTCGGCTCCCCTAGCCCAGATACGCAGTATTTT.